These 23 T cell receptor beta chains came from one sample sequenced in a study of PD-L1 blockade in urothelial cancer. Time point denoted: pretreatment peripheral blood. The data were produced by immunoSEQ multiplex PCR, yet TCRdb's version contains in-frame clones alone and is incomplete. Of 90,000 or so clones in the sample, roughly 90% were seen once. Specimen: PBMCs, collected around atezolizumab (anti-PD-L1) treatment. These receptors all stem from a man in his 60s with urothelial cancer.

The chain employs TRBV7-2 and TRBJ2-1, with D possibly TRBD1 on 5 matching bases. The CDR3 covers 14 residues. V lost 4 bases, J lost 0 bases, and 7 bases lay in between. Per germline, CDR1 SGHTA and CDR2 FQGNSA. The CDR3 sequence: CASSSGASYNEQFF. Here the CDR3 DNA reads TGTGCCAGCAGCTCTGGGGCCTCCTACAATGAGCAGTTCTTC.

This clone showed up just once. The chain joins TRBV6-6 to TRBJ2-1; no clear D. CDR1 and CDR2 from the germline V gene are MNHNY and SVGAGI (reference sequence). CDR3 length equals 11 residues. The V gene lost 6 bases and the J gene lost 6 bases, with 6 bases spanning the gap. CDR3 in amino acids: CASSQINEQFF. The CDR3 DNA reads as TGTGCCAGCAGCCAAATCAATGAGCAGTTCTTC.

CDR3 region: CASSIWTREQYF. In nucleotides, the CDR3 is TGTGCCAGCAGCATATGGACACGCGAGCAGTACTTC. The chain recombines TRBV21-1 with TRBJ2-7; the DNA was not compared with TRBD1, the D call given in the table. TRBV21-1 is a known pseudogene. This CDR3 is 12 amino acids long.

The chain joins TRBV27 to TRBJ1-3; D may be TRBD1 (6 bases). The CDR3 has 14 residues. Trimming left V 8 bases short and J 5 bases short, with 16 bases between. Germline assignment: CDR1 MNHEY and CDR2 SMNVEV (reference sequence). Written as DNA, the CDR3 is TGTGCCAGCGCTGGGGGGGCCCACAGAAACACCATATATTTT. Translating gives CASAGGAHRNTIYF.

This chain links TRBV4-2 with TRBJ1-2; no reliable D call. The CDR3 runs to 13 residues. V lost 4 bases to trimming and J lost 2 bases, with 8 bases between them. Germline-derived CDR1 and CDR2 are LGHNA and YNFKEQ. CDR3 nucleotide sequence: TGTGCCAGCAGCCGAGAGCGGAACTATGGCTACACCTTC. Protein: CASSRERNYGYTF.

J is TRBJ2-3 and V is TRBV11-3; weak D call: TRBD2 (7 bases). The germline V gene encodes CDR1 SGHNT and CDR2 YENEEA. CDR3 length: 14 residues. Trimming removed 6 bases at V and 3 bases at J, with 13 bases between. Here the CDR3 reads CASSKGGTTDTQYF. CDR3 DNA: TGTGCCAGCAGTAAGGGGGGGACTACAGATACGCAGTATTTT.

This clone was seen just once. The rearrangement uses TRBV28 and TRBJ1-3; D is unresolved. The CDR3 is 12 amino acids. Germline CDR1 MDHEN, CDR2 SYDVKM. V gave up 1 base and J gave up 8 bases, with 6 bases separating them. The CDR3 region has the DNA TGTGCCAGCAGTTTATCCGGGGACACCATATATTTT. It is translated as CASSLSGDTIYF.

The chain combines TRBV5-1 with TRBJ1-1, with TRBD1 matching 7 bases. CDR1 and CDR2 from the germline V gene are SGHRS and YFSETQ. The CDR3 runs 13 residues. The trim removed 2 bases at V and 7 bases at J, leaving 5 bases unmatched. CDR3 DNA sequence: TGCGCCAGCAGCTTAAACAGGGGCCTTGAAGCTTTCTTT. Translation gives CASSLNRGLEAFF.

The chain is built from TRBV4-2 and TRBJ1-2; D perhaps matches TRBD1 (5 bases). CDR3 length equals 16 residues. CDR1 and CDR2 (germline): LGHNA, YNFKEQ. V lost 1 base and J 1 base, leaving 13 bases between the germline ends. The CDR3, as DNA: TGTGCCAGCAGCCAAGGTCTTGGCAGGGATAACTATGGCTACACCTTC. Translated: CASSQGLGRDNYGYTF.

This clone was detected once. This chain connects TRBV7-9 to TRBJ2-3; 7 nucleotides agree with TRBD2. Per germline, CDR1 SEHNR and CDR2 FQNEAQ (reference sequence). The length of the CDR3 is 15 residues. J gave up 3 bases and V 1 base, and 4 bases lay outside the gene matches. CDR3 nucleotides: TGTGCCAGCAGCTTAGGGCGGGAGCTGACAGATACGCAGTATTTT. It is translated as CASSLGRELTDTQYF.

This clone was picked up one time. CDR3 region: CASSWGLPGQGSDTQYF. The CDR3, as DNA: TGTGCCAGCAGCTGGGGTCTTCCGGGACAGGGGTCAGATACGCAGTATTTT. This chain joins TRBV5-5 and TRBJ2-3; 10 bases align to TRBD1. Germline CDR1 and CDR2: SGHKS and YYEKEE (reference sequence). V lost 3 bases to trimming and J lost 4 bases; unmatched junction nucleotides: 11. The CDR3 contains 17 residues.

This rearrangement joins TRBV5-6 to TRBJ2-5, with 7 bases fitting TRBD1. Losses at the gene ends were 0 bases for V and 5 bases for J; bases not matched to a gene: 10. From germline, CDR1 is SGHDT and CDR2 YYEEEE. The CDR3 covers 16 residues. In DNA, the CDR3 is TGTGCCAGCAGCTTGGTACCTGGACAGGCTCGGGAGACCCAGTACTTC. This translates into CASSLVPGQARETQYF.

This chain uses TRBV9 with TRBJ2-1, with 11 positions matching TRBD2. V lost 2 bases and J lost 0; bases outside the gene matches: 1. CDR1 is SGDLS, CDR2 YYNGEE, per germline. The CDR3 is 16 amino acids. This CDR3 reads CASSVTSGSSYNEQFF. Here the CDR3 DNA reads TGTGCCAGCAGCGTCACTAGCGGGAGCTCCTACAATGAGCAGTTCTTC.

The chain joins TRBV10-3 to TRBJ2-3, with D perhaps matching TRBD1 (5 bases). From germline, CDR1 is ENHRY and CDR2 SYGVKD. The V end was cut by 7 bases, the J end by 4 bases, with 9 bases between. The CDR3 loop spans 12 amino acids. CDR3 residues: CAINQGADTQYF. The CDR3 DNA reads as TGTGCCATCAACCAGGGTGCAGATACGCAGTATTTT.

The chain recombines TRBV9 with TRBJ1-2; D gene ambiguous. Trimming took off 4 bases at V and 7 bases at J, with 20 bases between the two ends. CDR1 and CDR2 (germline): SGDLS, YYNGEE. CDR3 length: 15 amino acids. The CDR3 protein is CASSLPGRERGGYTF. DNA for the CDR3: TGTGCCAGCAGCCTTCCGGGGAGGGAGAGAGGTGGCTACACCTTC.

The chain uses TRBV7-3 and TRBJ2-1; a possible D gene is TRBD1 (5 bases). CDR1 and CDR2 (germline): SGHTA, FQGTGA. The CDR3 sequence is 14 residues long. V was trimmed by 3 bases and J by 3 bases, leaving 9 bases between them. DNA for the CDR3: TGTGCCAGCAGCTTTCAGGGCCACTACAATGAGCAGTTCTTC. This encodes CASSFQGHYNEQFF.

The CDR3 reads CASSLGVSGHSYEQYF. DNA of the CDR3: TGTGCCAGCAGCTTAGGTGTATCGGGACATTCCTACGAGCAGTACTTC. The chain carries TRBV7-2 and TRBJ2-7; possibly TRBD1 for D (6 bases). The CDR3 is 16 amino acids. In germline, CDR1 is SGHTA, CDR2 FQGNSA. V dropped 1 base and J dropped 1 base, with 14 bases sitting between them. The complete variable domain, with remaining parts taken from reference TRBV7-2 and TRBJ2-7, reads GAGVSQSPSNKVTEKGKDVELRCDPISGHTALYWYRQSLGQGLEFLIYFQGNSAPDKSGLPSDRFSAERTGGSVSTLTIQRTQQEDSAVYLCASSLGVSGHSYEQYFGPGTRLTVT.

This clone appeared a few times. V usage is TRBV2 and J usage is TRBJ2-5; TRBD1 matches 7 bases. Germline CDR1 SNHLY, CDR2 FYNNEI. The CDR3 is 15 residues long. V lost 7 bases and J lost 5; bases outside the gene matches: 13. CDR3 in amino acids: CASTSWAGGGETQYF. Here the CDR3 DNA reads TGTGCCAGCACCTCCTGGGCAGGGGGTGGGGAGACCCAGTACTTC.

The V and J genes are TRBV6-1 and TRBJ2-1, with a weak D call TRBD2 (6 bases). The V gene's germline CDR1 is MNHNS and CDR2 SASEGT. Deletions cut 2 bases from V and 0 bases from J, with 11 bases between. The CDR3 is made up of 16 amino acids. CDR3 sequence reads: CASSEFGRGSYNEQFF. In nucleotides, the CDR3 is TGTGCCAGCAGTGAATTCGGGCGGGGCTCCTACAATGAGCAGTTCTTC.

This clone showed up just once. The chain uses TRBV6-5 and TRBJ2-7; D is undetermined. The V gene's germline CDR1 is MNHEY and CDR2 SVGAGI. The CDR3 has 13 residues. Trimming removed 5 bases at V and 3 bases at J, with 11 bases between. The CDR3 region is CASSLTTGYEQYF. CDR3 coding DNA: TGTGCCAGCAGTCTAACGACGGGCTACGAGCAGTACTTC.

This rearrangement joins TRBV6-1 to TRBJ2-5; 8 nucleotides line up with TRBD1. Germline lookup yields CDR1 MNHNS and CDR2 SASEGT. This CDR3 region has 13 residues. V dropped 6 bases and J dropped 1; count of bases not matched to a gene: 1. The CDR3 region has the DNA TGTGCCAGCAGAACAGGGGGCCAAGAGACCCAGTACTTC. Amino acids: CASRTGGQETQYF.

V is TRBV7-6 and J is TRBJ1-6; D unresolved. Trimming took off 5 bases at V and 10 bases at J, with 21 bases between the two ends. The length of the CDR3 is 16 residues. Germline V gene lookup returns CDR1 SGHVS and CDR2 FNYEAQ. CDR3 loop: CASSARALGETSPLHF. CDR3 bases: TGTGCCAGCAGCGCCCGCGCTTTGGGAGAGACATCACCCCTCCACTTT. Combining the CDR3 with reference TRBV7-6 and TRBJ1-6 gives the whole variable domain GAGVSQSPRYKVTKRGQDVALRCDPISGHVSLYWYRQALGQGPEFLTYFNYEAQQDKSGLPNDRFSAERPEGSISTLTIQRTEQRDSAMYRCASSARALGETSPLHFGNGTRLTVT.

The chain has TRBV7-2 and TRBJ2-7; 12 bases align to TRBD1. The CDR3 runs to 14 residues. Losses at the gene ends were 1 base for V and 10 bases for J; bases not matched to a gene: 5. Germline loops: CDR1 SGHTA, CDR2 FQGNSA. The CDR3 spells CASSLDVGTGGQYF. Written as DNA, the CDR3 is TGTGCCAGCAGCTTAGATGTAGGGACAGGGGGCCAGTACTTC.